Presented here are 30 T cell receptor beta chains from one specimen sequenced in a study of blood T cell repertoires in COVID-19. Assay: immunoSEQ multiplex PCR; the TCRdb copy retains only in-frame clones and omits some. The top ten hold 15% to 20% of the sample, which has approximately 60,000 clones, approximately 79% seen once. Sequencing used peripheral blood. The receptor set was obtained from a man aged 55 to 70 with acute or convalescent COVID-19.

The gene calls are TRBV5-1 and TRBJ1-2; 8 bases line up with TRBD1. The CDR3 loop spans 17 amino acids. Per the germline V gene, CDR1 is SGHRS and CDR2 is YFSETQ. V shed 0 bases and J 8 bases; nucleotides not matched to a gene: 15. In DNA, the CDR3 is TGCGCCAGCAGCTTGGACTTATCTCAGGCAGGGGGCAACGGCTACACCTTC. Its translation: CASSLDLSQAGGNGYTF.

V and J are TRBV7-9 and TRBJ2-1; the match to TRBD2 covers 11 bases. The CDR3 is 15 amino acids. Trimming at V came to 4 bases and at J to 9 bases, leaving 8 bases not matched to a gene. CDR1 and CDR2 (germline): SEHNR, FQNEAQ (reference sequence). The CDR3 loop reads CASSSVTSGVSEQFF. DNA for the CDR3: TGTGCCAGCAGCTCCGTGACTAGCGGGGTTAGTGAGCAGTTCTTC. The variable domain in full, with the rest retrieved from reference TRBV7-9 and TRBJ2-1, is DTGVSQNPRHKITKRGQNVTFRCDPISEHNRLYWYRQTLGQGPEFLTYFQNEAQLEKSRLLSDRFSAERPKGSFSTLEIQRTEQGDSAMYLCASSSVTSGVSEQFFGPGTRLTVL.

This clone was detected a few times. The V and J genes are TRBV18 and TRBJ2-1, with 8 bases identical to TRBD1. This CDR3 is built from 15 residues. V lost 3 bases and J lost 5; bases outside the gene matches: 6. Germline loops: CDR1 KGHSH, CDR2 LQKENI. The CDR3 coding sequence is TGTGCCAGCTCACCCGGACAGGGTCCCGACAATGAGCAGTTCTTC. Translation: CASSPGQGPDNEQFF.

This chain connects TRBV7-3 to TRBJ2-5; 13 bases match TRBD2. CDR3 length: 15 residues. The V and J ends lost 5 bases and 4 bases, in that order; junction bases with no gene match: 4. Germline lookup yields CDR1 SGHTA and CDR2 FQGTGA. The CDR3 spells CASSRTSGSIETQYF. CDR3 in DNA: TGTGCCAGCAGCCGGACTAGCGGGAGTATAGAGACCCAGTACTTC.

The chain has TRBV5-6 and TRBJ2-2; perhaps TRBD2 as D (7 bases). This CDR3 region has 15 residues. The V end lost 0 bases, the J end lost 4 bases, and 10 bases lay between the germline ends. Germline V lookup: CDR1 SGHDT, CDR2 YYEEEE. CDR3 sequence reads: CASSLAGEGTGELFF. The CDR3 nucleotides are TGTGCCAGCAGCTTGGCAGGGGAGGGCACCGGGGAGCTGTTTTTT.

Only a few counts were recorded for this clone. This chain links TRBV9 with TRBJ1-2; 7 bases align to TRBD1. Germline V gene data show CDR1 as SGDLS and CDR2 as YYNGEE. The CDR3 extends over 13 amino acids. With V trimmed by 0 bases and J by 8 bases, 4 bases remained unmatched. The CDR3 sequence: CASSVAGGMGYTF. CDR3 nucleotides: TGTGCCAGCAGCGTAGCAGGGGGAATGGGCTACACCTTC.

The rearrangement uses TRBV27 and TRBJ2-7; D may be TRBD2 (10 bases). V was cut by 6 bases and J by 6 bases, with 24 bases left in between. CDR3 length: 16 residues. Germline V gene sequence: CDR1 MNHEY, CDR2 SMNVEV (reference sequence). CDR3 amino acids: CASSLAGGQGVGEQYF. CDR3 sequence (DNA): TGTGCCAGCAGCTTAGCGGGGGGACAGGGTGTGGGCGAGCAGTACTTC.

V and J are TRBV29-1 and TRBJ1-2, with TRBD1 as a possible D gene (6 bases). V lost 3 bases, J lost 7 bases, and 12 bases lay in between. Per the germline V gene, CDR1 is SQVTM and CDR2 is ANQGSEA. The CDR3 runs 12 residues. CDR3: CSVDGGAGGYTF. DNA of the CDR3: TGCAGCGTTGACGGGGGGGCGGGTGGCTACACCTTC.

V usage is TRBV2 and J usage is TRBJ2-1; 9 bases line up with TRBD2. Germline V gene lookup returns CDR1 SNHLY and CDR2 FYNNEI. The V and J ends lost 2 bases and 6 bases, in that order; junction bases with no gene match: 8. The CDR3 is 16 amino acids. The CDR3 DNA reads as TGTGCCAGCAGTGAAAGGGTCCGCGGGAGGGCCAATGAGCAGTTCTTC. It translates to CASSERVRGRANEQFF. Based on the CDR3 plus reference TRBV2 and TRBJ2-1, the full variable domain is EPEVTQTPSHQVTQMGQEVILRCVPISNHLYFYWYRQILGQKVEFLVSFYNNEISEKSEIFDDQFSVERPDGSNFTLKIRSTKLEDSAMYFCASSERVRGRANEQFFGPGTRLTVL.

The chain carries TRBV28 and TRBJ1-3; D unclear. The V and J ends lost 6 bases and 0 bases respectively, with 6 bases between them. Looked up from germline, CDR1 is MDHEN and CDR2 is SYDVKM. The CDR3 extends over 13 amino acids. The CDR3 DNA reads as TGTGCCAGCAGGCTAATCTCTGGAAACACCATATATTTT. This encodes CASRLISGNTIYF.

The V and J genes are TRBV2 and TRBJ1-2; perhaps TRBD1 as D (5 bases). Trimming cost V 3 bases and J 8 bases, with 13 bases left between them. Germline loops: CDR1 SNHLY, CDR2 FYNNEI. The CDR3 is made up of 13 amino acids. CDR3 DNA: TGTGCCAGCAGTGACAGGGAAGTAGGAGGCTACACCTTC. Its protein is CASSDREVGGYTF.

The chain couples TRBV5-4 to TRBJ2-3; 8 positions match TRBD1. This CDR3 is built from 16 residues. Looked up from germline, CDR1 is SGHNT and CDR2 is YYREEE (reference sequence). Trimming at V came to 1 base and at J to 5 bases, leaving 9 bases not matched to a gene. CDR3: CASSLTRAGGKDTQYF. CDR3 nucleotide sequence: TGTGCCAGCAGCTTGACTCGGGCAGGGGGCAAAGATACGCAGTATTTT.

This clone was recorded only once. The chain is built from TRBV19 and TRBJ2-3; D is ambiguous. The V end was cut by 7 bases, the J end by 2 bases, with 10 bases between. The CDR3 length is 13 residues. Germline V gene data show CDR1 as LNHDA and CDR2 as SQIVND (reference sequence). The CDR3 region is CASKAVSTDTQYF. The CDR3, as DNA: TGTGCCAGTAAGGCGGTTTCCACAGATACGCAGTATTTT.

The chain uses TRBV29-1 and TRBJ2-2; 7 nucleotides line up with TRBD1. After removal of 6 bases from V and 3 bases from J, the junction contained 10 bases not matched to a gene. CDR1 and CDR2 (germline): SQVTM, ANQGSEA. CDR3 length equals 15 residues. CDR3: CSVSKKGAYTGELFF. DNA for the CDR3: TGCAGCGTCTCGAAGAAGGGGGCCTACACCGGGGAGCTGTTTTTT.

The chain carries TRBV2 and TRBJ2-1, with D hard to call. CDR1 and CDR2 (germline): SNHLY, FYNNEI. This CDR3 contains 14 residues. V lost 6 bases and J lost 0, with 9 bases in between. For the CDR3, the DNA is TGTGCCAGCAGGAACAGAGTCTCCTACAATGAGCAGTTCTTC. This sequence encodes CASRNRVSYNEQFF. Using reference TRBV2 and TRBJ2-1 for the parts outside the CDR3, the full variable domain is EPEVTQTPSHQVTQMGQEVILRCVPISNHLYFYWYRQILGQKVEFLVSFYNNEISEKSEIFDDQFSVERPDGSNFTLKIRSTKLEDSAMYFCASRNRVSYNEQFFGPGTRLTVL.

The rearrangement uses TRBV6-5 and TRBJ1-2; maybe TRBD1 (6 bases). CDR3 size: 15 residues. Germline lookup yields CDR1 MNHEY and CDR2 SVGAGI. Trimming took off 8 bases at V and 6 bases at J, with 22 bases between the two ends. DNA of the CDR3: TGTGCCAGCTCCCGTGTGGGGGGCGGGAGCGATGGCTACACCTTC. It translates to CASSRVGGGSDGYTF.

As DNA, the CDR3 is TGTGCCAGCAGTGCAGGGATAGAACAGCCCCAGCATTTT. It translates to CASSAGIEQPQHF. The rearrangement uses TRBV25-1 and TRBJ1-5; D possibly corresponds to TRBD1 (5 bases). V lost 4 bases to trimming and J lost 7 bases, with 11 bases between them. CDR3 size: 13 residues. Germline V gene sequence: CDR1 MGHDK, CDR2 SYGVNS.

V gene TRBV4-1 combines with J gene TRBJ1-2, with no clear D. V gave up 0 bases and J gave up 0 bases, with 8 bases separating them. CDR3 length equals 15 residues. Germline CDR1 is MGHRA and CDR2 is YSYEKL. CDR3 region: CASSQDPGTNYGYTF. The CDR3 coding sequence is TGCGCCAGCAGCCAAGACCCGGGAACTAACTATGGCTACACCTTC.

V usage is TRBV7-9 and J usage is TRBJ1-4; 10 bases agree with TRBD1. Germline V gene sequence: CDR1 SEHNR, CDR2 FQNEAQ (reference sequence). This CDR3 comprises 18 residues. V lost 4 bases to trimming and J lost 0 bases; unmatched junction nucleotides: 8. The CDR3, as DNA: TGTGCCAGCAGCTCACCGAGACAGGGGGCGGCAACTAATGAAAAACTGTTTTTT. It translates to CASSSPRQGAATNEKLFF. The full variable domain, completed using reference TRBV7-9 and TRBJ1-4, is DTGVSQNPRHKITKRGQNVTFRCDPISEHNRLYWYRQTLGQGPEFLTYFQNEAQLEKSRLLSDRFSAERPKGSFSTLEIQRTEQGDSAMYLCASSSPRQGAATNEKLFFGSGTQLSVL.

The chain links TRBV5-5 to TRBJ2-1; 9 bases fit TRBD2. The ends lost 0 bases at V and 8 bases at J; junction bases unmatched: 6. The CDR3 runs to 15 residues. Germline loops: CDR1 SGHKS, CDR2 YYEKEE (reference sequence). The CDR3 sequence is CASSLAAGGSDEQFF. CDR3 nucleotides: TGTGCCAGCAGCTTGGCTGCGGGAGGGTCCGATGAGCAGTTCTTC.

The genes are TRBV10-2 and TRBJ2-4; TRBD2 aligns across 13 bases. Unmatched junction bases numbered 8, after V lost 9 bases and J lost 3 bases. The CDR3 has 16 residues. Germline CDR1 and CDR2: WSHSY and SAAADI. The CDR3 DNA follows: TGCGCCAGAGGACTAGCGGGAGTAGGTGGCAAAAACATTCAGTACTTC. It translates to CARGLAGVGGKNIQYF.

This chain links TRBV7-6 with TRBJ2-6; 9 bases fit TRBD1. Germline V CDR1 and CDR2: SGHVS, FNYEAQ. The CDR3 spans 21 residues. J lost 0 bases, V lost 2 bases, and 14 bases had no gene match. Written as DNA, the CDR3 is TGTGCCAGCAGCTTATCGGGAACCGGGACAGGGTTAATCTCTGGGGCCAACGTCCTGACTTTC. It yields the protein CASSLSGTGTGLISGANVLTF.

CDR3 amino acids: CASSDGTSGSESTDTQYF. For the CDR3, the DNA is TGTGCCAGCAGCGATGGGACTAGCGGGAGTGAAAGCACAGATACGCAGTATTTT. This chain connects TRBV9 to TRBJ2-3; TRBD2 aligns across 14 bases. Per the germline V gene, CDR1 is SGDLS and CDR2 is YYNGEE. The CDR3 totals 18 residues. J was trimmed by 0 bases and V by 3 bases; bases with no gene match: 6. The full variable domain, with the rest looked up from reference TRBV9 and TRBJ2-3, is DSGVTQTPKHLITATGQRVTLRCSPRSGDLSVYWYQQSLDQGLQFLIQYYNGEERAKGNILERFSAQQFPDLHSELNLSSLELGDSALYFCASSDGTSGSESTDTQYFGPGTRLTVL.

CDR3 sequence reads: CASSVTSGSFPEQYF. CDR3 in DNA: TGTGCCAGCAGCGTCACTAGCGGGAGTTTCCCCGAGCAGTACTTC. The chain is built from TRBV9 and TRBJ2-7; 11 positions match TRBD2. Germline V gene sequence: CDR1 SGDLS, CDR2 YYNGEE. V was pared by 2 bases and J by 6 bases, with 7 bases of the junction left unmatched. This CDR3 is built from 15 residues.

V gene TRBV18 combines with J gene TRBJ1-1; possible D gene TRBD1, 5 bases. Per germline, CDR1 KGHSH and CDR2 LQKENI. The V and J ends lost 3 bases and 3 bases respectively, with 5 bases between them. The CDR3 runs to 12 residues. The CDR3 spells CASSPRDTEAFF. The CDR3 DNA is TGTGCCAGCTCACCCAGGGACACTGAAGCTTTCTTT.

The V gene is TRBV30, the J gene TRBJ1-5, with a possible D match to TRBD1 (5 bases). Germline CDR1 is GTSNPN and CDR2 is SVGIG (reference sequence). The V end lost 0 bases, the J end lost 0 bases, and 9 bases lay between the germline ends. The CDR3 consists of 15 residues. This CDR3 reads CAWSVGVFSNQPQHF. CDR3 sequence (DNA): TGTGCCTGGAGTGTAGGGGTGTTTAGCAATCAGCCCCAGCATTTT.

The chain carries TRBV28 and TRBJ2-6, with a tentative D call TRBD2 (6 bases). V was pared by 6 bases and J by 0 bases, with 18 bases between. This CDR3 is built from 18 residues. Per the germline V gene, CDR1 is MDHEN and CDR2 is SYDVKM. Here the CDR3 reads CASRGTDYDLSGANVLTF. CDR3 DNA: TGTGCCAGCAGGGGAACGGACTATGATCTCTCTGGGGCCAACGTCCTGACTTTC.

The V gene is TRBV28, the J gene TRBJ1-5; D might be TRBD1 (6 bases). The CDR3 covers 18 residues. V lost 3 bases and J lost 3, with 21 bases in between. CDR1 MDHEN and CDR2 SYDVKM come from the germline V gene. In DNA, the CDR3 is TGTGCCAGCAGTTTCCCCCAGACAGGTCGCAGGGACAATCAGCCCCAGCATTTT. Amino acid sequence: CASSFPQTGRRDNQPQHF.

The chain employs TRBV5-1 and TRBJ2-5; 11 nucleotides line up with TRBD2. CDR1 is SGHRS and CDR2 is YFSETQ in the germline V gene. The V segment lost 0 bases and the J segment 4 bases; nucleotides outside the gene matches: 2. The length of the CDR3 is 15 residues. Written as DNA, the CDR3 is TGCGCCAGCAGCTTGGGAGGGACTAGCGGAGAGACCCAGTACTTC. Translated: CASSLGGTSGETQYF.

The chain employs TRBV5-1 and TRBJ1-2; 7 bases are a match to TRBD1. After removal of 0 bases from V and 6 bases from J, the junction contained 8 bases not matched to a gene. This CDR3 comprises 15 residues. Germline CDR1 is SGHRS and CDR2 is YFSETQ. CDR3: CASSLALTGRHGYTF. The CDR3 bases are TGCGCCAGCAGCTTGGCCCTGACAGGGAGACATGGCTACACCTTC.